The rows below give T cell receptor beta chains drawn from one sample of a study of beta chain features in type 1 diabetes. Libraries were prepared by immunoSEQ multiplex PCR; TCRdb keeps only in-frame clonotypes and omits some of them. The sample lists some 150,000 clones, under 60% occurring once. The specimen was Tregs from blood. The receptors here all came from a man aged 18 to 29 in good health. Each CDR3 is given with its conserved first and last residue. Fields, in order: V gene, D gene, J gene, clone size, CDR3 DNA, CDR3 protein. D genes are given only for firm matches. Clone size is shown for a subset of rows, as once, few, many or a class of expanded clone.

TRBV28,-,TRBJ1-1,-,TGTGCCAGCAGCCCTAATTCCAACACTGAAGCTTTCTTT,CASSPNSNTEAFF
TRBV30,TRBD2,TRBJ2-3,once,TGTGCCTGGAGACTAGCGGGAGGCCGATGGTTCACAGATACGCAGTATTTT,CAWRLAGGRWFTDTQYF
TRBV27,-,TRBJ2-3,-,TGTGCCAGCAGCACTCAAAATACGCAGTATTTT,CASSTQNTQYF
TRBV7-9,-,TRBJ1-1,-,TGTGCCAGCAGCTTAGTAATACAGGGTGGTGAAGCTTTCTTT,CASSLVIQGGEAFF
TRBV28,TRBD1,TRBJ1-2,-,TGTGCCAGCAGTCCGACAGGGGGCCCTGGCTACACCTTC,CASSPTGGPGYTF
TRBV10-3,-,TRBJ2-7,-,TGTGCCATCAGTGGGGATCAGGGGTCCGCCCCCTACGAGCAGTACTTC,CAISGDQGSAPYEQYF
TRBV14,-,TRBJ2-1,few,TGTGCCAGCAGCCAAACCGGTCAATGGGCTTACAATGAGCAGTTCTTC,CASSQTGQWAYNEQFF
TRBV6-1,TRBD2,TRBJ2-1,few,TGTGCCAGCAGTGAATGGGCTGATTGGCTAGCGGGACCCCGAGAGTTCTTC,CASSEWADWLAGPREFF
TRBV7-9,-,TRBJ2-6,few,TGTGCCAGCAGCTTACCCACAGGCTATAGCTCTGGGGCCAACGTCCTGACTTTC,CASSLPTGYSSGANVLTF
TRBV5-4,TRBD1,TRBJ2-1,-,TGTGCCAGCAGCCGGCCCAGGGGGCTAGACAATGAGCAGTTCTTC,CASSRPRGLDNEQFF
TRBV30,-,TRBJ1-5,few,TGTGCCTGGAGTGCCCGGTCTGATCAGCCCCAGCATTTT,CAWSARSDQPQHF
TRBV25-1,TRBD1,TRBJ2-1,-,TGTGCCAGCAGTCAGTCCGGGACAGCTTTCTACAATGAGCAGTTCTTC,CASSQSGTAFYNEQFF
TRBV30,-,TRBJ2-7,few,TGTGCCTGGGGGAAGGATGGAGGGCCCCACGAGCAGTACTTC,CAWGKDGGPHEQYF
TRBV28,-,TRBJ1-5,-,TGTGCCAGCAGTTCCTGGACAGAAGCCTATAGCAATCAGCCCCAGCATTTT,CASSSWTEAYSNQPQHF
TRBV7-9,TRBD1,TRBJ2-5,few,TGTGCCAGCAGCTTAGCGGTCATGGCAGGGGGCAAGACCCAGTACTTC,CASSLAVMAGGKTQYF
TRBV6-5,-,TRBJ2-7,-,TGTGCCAGCAGTTATCGGGGGTCCTACGAGCAGTACTTC,CASSYRGSYEQYF
TRBV7-3,TRBD1,TRBJ1-1,few,TGTGCCAGCAGCTTAACTCGGGGACAGGGGGCTGAAGCTTTCTTT,CASSLTRGQGAEAFF
TRBV6-5,-,TRBJ2-3,-,TGTGCCAGCAGGACCCCCGGGGGCACAGATACGCAGTATTTT,CASRTPGGTDTQYF
TRBV18,TRBD1,TRBJ1-5,-,TGTGCCAGCTCACCACTTAGGGGGCATGGCCAGCCCCAGCATTTT,CASSPLRGHGQPQHF
TRBV27,-,TRBJ1-2,-,TGTGCCAGCAGTGCCGACTCTGAAAGACCTAACTATGGCTACACCTTC,CASSADSERPNYGYTF
TRBV7-2,TRBD1,TRBJ1-4,-,TGTGCCAGCAGCTTAACAGGGGGGAATGAAAAACTGTTTTTT,CASSLTGGNEKLFF
TRBV7-9,TRBD2,TRBJ2-3,few,TGTGCCAGCAGTCCCCGACTAGCGGAAATCACAGATACGCAGTATTTT,CASSPRLAEITDTQYF
TRBV7-2,-,TRBJ1-4,once,TGTGCCAGCAGCTTATCAGGGATCTCAGACGAAAAACTGTTTTTT,CASSLSGISDEKLFF
TRBV28,TRBD2,TRBJ2-7,-,TGTGCCAGCAGCCCCGGCGGGGGGGTTAGGTACGAGCAGTACTTC,CASSPGGGVRYEQYF
TRBV6-1,-,TRBJ2-3,few,TGTGCCAGCAGTGTAACTGCCGCCACAGATACGCAGTATTTT,CASSVTAATDTQYF
TRBV30,-,TRBJ1-2,-,TGTGCCTGGAGTGTTGGACTTCTCGTAGGCTACACCTTC,CAWSVGLLVGYTF
TRBV28,TRBD1,TRBJ1-5,-,TGTGCCATCCGGACCCGGGACAGGGGGCTCCCTAGCAATCAGCCCCAGCATTTT,CAIRTRDRGLPSNQPQHF
TRBV5-5,TRBD1,TRBJ2-7,-,TGTGCCAGCGGGACAGGGGGTTACGAGCAGTACTTC,CASGTGGYEQYF
TRBV7-2,TRBD1,TRBJ2-3,-,TGTGCCAGCAGCTTAGGCCAGGGGGCGGCAGATACGCAGTATTTT,CASSLGQGAADTQYF
TRBV6-1,-,TRBJ1-5,-,TGTGCCAGCAGATCAGGGGATCACCAGCCCCAGCATTTT,CASRSGDHQPQHF
TRBV10-3,-,TRBJ1-1,-,TGTGCCATCGGGGGACTGCCCGGGGCTTTCTTT,CAIGGLPGAFF
TRBV6-6,TRBD1,TRBJ2-5,few,TGTGCCAGCAGTTACATGGACAGGGGAGTAGAGACCCAGTACTTC,CASSYMDRGVETQYF
TRBV5-1,-,TRBJ1-2,-,TGCGCCAGCAGCTTGGCGCGACCGAGAGGCTACTATGGCTACACCTTC,CASSLARPRGYYGYTF
TRBV7-2,TRBD1,TRBJ2-1,-,TGTGCCAGCAGCTCGGGGACAGCTGATAATGAGCAGTTCTTC,CASSSGTADNEQFF
TRBV28,TRBD1,TRBJ2-7,-,TGTGCCAGCAGGACGACAGGGGAGCAGTACTTC,CASRTTGEQYF
TRBV9,-,TRBJ2-1,-,TGTGCCAGCAGCGTAGCCGGCGGCCCAATCTACAATGAGCAGTTCTTC,CASSVAGGPIYNEQFF
TRBV6-1,TRBD2,TRBJ2-1,-,TGTGCCAGCAGTGACCAACTAGCGGGGGGGCAGTTCTTC,CASSDQLAGGQFF
TRBV18,-,TRBJ2-3,-,TGTGCCAGCTCACCTCGCTTAGAAGCCACAGATACGCAGTATTTT,CASSPRLEATDTQYF
TRBV7-2,TRBD1,TRBJ2-7,-,TGTGCCAGCAGCTTAGGGGGTCTTGGGACAGGGGGCGAGCAGTACTTC,CASSLGGLGTGGEQYF
TRBV6-5,-,TRBJ1-5,-,TGTGCCAGCAGCCCTCACAGGGTGAATCAGCCCCAGCATTTT,CASSPHRVNQPQHF
TRBV5-1,TRBD2,TRBJ2-1,-,TGCGCCAGCAGCTTAGCGGGGGAGCAGTTCTTC,CASSLAGEQFF
TRBV4-3,-,TRBJ1-2,-,TGCGCCAGCAGCCGATACAGGGAGTGTAGTGGCTACACCTTC,CASSRYRECSGYTF
TRBV9,TRBD1,TRBJ2-7,-,TGTGCCAGCAGCGCCCCCGGGACAGGGGGTCGGGAGCAGTACTTC,CASSAPGTGGREQYF
TRBV6-5,TRBD1,TRBJ2-5,-,TGTGCCAGCAGTCCCTGGACAGGAGAGACCCAGTACTTC,CASSPWTGETQYF